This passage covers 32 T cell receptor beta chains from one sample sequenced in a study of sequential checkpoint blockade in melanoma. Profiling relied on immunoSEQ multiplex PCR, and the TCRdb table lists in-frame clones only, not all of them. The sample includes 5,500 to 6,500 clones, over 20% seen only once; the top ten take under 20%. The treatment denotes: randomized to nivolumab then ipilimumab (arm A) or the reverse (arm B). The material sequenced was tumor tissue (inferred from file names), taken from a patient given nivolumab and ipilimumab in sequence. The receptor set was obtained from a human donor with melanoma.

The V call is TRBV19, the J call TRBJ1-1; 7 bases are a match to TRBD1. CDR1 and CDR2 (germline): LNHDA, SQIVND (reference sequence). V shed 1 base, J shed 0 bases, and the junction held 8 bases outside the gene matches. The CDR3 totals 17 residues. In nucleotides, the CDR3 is TGTGCCAGTAGTATAGCCTACCGGGACAGTGTGAACACTGAAGCTTTCTTT. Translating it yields CASSIAYRDSVNTEAFF.

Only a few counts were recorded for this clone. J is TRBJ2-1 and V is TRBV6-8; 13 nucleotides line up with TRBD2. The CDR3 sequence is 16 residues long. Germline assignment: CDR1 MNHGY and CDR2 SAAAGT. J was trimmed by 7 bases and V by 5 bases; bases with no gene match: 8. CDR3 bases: TGTGCCAGCAGTCCCTCTACTAGCGGGAGGGTAAATGAGCAGTTCTTC. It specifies CASSPSTSGRVNEQFF.

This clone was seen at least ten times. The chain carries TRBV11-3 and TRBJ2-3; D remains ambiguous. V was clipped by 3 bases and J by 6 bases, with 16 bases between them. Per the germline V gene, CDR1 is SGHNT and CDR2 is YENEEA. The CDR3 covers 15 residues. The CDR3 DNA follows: TGTGCCAGCAGCTTGGATCTATTGGGCGTGGATACGCAGTATTTT. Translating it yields CASSLDLLGVDTQYF.

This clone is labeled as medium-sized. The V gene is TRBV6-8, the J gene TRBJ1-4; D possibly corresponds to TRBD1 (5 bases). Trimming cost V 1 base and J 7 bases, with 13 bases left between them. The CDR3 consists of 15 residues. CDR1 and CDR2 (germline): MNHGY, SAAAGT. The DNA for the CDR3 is TGTGCCAGCAGTTACTTCGGACAATCTGGTGAAAAACTGTTTTTT. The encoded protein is CASSYFGQSGEKLFF.

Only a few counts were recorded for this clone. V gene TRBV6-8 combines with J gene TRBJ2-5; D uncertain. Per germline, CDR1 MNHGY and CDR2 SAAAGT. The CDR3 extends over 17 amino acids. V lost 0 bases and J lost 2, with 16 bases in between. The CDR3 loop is CASSYSDGDLAQETQYF. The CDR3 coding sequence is TGTGCCAGCAGTTACTCGGACGGAGACTTAGCACAAGAGACCCAGTACTTC.

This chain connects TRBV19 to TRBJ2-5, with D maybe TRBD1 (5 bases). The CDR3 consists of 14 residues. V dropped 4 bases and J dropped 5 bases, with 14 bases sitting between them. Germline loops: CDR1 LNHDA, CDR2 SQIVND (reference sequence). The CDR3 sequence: CASSNGHAGETQYF. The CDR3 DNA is TGTGCCAGTAGTAACGGTCACGCAGGGGAGACCCAGTACTTC.

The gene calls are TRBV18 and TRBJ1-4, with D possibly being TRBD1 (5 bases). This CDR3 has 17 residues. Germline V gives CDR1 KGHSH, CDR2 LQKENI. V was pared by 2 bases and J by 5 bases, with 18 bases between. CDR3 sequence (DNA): TGTGCCAGCTCACCAGTACGGCAGGGCGACCAAAATGAAAAACTGTTTTTT. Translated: CASSPVRQGDQNEKLFF.

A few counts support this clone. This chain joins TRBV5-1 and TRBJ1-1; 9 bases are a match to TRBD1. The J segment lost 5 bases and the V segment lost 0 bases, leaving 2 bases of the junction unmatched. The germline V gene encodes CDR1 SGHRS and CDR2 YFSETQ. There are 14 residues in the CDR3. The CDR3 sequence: CASSLDRGQTEAFF. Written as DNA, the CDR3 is TGCGCCAGCAGCTTGGACAGGGGGCAAACTGAAGCTTTCTTT.

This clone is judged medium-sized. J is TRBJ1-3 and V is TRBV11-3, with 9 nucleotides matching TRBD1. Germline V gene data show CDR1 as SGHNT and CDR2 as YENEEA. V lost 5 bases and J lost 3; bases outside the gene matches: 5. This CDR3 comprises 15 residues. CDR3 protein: CASSVGTGYGNTIYF. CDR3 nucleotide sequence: TGTGCCAGCAGCGTCGGGACAGGGTATGGAAACACCATATATTTT.

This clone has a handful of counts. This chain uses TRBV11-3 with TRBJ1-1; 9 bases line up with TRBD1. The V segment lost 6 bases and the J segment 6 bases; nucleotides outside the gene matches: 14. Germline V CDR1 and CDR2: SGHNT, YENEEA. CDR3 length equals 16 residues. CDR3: CASSRGQGGLRAEAFF. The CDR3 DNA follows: TGTGCCAGCAGTCGGGGACAGGGTGGTTTGCGTGCTGAAGCTTTCTTT. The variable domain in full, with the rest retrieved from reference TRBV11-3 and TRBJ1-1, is EAGVVQSPRYKIIEKKQPVAFWCNPISGHNTLYWYLQNLGQGPELLIRYENEEAVDDSQLPKDRFSAERLKGVDSTLKIQPAELGDSAVYLCASSRGQGGLRAEAFFGQGTRLTVV.

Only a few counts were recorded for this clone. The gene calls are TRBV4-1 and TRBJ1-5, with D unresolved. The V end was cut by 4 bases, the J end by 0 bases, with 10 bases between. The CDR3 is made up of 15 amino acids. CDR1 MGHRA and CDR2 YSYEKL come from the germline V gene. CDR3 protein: CASSPGPSSNQPQHF. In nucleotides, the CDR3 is TGCGCCAGCAGCCCCGGACCTTCTAGCAATCAGCCCCAGCATTTT.

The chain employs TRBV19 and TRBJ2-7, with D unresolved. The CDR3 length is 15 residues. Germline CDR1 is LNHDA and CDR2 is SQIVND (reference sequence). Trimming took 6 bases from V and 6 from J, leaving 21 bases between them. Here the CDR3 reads CASSPGPSRVLEQYF. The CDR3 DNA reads TGTGCCAGTAGCCCTGGACCCTCACGGGTTCTCGAGCAGTACTTC.

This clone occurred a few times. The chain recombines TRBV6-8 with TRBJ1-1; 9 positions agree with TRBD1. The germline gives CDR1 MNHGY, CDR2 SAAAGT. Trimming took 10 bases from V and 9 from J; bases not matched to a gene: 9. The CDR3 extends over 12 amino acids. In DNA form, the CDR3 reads TGTGCCATCACGCCGGGACAGGGACAAGCTTTCTTT. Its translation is CAITPGQGQAFF.

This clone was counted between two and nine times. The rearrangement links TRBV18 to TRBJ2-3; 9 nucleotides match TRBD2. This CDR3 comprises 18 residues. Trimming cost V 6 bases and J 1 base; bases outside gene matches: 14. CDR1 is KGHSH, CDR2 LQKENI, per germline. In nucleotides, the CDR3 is TGTGCCAGCTCGTCGGGTCGGACCACTAGCGGGCGCACAGATACGCAGTATTTT. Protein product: CASSSGRTTSGRTDTQYF.

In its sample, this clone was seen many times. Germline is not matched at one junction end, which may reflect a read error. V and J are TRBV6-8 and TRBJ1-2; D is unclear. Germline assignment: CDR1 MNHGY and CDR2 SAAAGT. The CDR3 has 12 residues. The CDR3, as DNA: TGTGCCAGCAGTGACTCAGGACGCGGCTACACCTTC. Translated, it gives CASSDSGRGYTF.

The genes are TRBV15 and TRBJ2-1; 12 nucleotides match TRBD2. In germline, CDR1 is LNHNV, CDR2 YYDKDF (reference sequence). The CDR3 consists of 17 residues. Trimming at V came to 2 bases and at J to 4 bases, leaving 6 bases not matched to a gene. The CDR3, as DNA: TGTGCCACCAGCAGAATGAGGACTAGCGGGAAATACAATGAGCAGTTCTTC. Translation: CATSRMRTSGKYNEQFF.

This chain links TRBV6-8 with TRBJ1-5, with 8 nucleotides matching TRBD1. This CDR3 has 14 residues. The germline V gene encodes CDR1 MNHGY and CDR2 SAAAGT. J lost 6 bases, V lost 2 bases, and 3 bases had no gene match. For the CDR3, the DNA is TGTGCCAGCAGTTACGTCAGGGGGCGTCAGCCCCAGCATTTT. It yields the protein CASSYVRGRQPQHF.

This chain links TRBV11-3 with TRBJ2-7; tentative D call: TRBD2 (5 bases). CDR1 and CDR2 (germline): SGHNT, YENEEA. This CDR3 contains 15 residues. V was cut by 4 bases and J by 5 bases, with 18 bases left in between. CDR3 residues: CASSWSLGSDDEQYF. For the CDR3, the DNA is TGTGCCAGCAGCTGGAGCTTGGGGAGTGACGACGAGCAGTACTTC.

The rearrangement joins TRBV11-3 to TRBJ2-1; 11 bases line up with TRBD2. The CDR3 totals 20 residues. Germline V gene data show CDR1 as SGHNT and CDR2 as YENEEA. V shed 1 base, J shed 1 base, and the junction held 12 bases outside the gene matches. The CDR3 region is CASSLVVSGRAGVSYNEQFF. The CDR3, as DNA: TGTGCCAGCAGCTTAGTGGTTAGCGGGAGGGCCGGGGTATCCTACAATGAGCAGTTCTTC.

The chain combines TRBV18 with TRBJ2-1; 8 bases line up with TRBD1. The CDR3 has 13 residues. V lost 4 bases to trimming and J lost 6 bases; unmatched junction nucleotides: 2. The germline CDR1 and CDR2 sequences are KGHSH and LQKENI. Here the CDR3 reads CASSQQGGNEQFF. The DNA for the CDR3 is TGTGCCAGCTCACAACAGGGGGGCAATGAGCAGTTCTTC. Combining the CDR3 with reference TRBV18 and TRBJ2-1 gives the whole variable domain NAGVMQNPRHLVRRRGQEARLRCSPMKGHSHVYWYRQLPEEGLKFMVYLQKENIIDESGMPKERFSAEFPKEGPSILRIQQVVRGDSAAYFCASSQQGGNEQFFGPGTRLTVL.

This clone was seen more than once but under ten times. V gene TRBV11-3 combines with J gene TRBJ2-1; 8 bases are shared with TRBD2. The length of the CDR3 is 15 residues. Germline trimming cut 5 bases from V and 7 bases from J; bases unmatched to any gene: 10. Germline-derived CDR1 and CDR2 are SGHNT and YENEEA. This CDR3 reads CASSPAGAGGNEQFF. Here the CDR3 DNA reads TGTGCCAGCAGCCCAGCGGGAGCCGGGGGTAATGAGCAGTTCTTC.

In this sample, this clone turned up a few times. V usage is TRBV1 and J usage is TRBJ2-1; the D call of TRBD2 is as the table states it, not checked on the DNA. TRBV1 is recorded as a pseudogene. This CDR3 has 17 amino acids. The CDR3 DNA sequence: TGCGCCAGCAGCCAAGGACGTGCAGCGGAGCTGTACAATGAGCAGTTCTTC. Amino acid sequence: CASSQGRAAELYNEQFF.

The CDR3 reads CASSQTGSAYNEQFF. The CDR3 nucleotides read TGCGCCAGCAGCCAGACAGGGAGCGCATACAATGAGCAGTTCTTC. This chain uses TRBV5-1 with TRBJ2-1; 7 bases agree with TRBD1. The CDR3 sequence is 15 residues long. The germline V gene encodes CDR1 SGHRS and CDR2 YFSETQ. V lost 4 bases, J lost 4 bases, and 8 bases stayed unmatched.

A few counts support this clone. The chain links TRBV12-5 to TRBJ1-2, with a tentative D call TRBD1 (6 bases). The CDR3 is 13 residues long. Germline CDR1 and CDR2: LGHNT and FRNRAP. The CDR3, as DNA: TGTGCCAGCACGTACAGGGTCCAGGGTGGCTACACCTTC. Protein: CASTYRVQGGYTF.

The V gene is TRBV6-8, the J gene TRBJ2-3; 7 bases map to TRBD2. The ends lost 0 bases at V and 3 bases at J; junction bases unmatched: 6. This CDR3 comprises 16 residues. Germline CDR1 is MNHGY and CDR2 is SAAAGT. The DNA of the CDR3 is TGTGCCAGCAGTTACTCTTGGCGGGGGTGGACAGATACGCAGTATTTT. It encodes CASSYSWRGWTDTQYF.

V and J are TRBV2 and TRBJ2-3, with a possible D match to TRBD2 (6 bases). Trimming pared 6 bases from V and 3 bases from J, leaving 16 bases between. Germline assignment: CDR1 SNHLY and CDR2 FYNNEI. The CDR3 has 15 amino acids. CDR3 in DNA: TGTGCCAGCAGGATCGGGCGGGGCTGGACAGATACGCAGTATTTT. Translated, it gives CASRIGRGWTDTQYF.

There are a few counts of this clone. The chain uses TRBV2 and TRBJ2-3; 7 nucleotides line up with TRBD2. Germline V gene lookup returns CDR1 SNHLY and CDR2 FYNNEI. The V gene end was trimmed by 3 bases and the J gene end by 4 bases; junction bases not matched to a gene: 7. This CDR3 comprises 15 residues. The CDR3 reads CASSEWTRSSDTQYF. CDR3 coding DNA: TGTGCCAGCAGTGAGTGGACTAGATCTTCAGATACGCAGTATTTT. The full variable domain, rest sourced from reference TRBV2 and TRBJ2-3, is EPEVTQTPSHQVTQMGQEVILRCVPISNHLYFYWYRQILGQKVEFLVSFYNNEISEKSEIFDDQFSVERPDGSNFTLKIRSTKLEDSAMYFCASSEWTRSSDTQYFGPGTRLTVL.

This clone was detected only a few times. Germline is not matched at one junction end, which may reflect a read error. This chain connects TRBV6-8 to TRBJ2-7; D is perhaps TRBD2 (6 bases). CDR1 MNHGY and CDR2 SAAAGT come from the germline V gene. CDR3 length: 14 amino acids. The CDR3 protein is CAISAGSGIYEQYF. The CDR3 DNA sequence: TGTGCCATCAGTGCGGGGTCCGGCATCTACGAGCAGTACTTC.

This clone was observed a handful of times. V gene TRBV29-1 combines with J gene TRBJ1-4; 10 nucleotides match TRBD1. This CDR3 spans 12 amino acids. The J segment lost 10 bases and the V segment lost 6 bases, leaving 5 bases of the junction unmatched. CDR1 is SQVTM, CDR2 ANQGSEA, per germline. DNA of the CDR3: TGCAGCGTGCCGACAGGGGGCGGAAAACTGTTTTTT. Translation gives CSVPTGGGKLFF.

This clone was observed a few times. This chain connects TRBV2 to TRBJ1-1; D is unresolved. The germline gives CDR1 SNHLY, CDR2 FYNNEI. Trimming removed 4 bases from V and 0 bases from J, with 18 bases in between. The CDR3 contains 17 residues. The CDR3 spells CASSAARGPRMNTEAFF. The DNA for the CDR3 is TGTGCCAGCAGTGCGGCTCGAGGGCCTCGGATGAACACTGAAGCTTTCTTT.

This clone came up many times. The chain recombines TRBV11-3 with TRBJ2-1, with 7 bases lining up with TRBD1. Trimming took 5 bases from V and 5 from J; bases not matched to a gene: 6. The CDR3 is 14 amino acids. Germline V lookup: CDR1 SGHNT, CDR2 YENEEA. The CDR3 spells CASSPRQGNNEQFF. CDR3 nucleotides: TGTGCCAGCAGCCCCCGACAGGGTAACAATGAGCAGTTCTTC.

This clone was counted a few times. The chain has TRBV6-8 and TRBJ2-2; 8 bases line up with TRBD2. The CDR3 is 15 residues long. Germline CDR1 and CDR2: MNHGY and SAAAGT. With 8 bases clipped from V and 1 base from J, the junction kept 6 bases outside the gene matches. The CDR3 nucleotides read TGTGCCAGCGAAGGGGCGGGAGGGAACACCGGGGAGCTGTTTTTT. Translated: CASEGAGGNTGELFF.